This TCR beta chain originates from a study of T cell responses to AZD1222 COVID-19 vaccine. The V end lost 8 bases, the J end lost 7 bases, and 12 bases lay between the germline ends. This CDR3 has 11 residues. Germline values: CDR1 SQVTM, CDR2 ANQGSEA. Assay used: immunoSEQ multiplex PCR; TCRdb lists only in-frame clones, some missing. The sample includes about 180,000 clones, just under 95% seen only once; the top ten take 1%. Comments on this clone: Its antigen remains unidentified.

Overall study findings and caveats: Mostly white British, mostly female donors; authors suggested clonal diversity may be underestimated. The breadth and depth of Spike-specific TCRs increased once two AZD1222 doses had been given. Vaccine-associated CD4 TCRs ranged over spike, dominating at 160-218 and 743-854.

V usage is TRBV29-1 and J usage is TRBJ2-1; D is perhaps TRBD1 (5 bases). The receptor's source is an adult who received the MenACWY meningococcal vaccine as a control. The sequencing here drew on peripheral blood, taken 28 days after the second dose of the MenACWY control vaccine. In DNA form, the CDR3 reads TGCAGCCCTGGCAGGGTAAATGAGCAGTTCTTC. Protein: CSPGRVNEQFF.